This T cell receptor beta chain was recovered during a study of shared T cell receptors in the human thymus. Profiling relied on immunoSEQ multiplex PCR, and the TCRdb table lists in-frame clones only, not all of them. The repertoire holds about 660,000 clones, approximately 90% seen once, with 0.0085% to 0.012% in the top ten. V lost 4 bases, J lost 4 bases, and 13 bases stayed unmatched. The CDR3 has 16 residues. Germline CDR1 and CDR2: SGHDT and YYEEEE. The sample was also reused in another study, on human thymus T cells. According to that study: It was healthy Finnish infants having corrective surgery for congenital heart defects who were the donors. Thymic samples were excised during corrective heart operations. Both thymic and peripheral blood repertoires showed apparently biased V and J usage. Reports from related research described highly overlapping thymic repertoires among unrelated individuals.

The V call is TRBV5-6, the J call TRBJ2-5; 7 bases line up with TRBD1. What was sequenced was thymocytes. This clonotype was obtained from a boy younger than two with a congenital heart defect. The CDR3 spells CASSTSHTGVRETQYF. Written as DNA, the CDR3 is TGTGCCAGCAGCACAAGCCACACAGGGGTCCGAGAGACCCAGTACTTC.